This entry concerns a single T cell receptor (beta chain). Antigen specificity is unknown. The unexposed donors gave CD4+ T cells in 2011-2018, prior to COVID-19. Isolation of CD4+ T cells took place after roughly nine days in culture. The data are from a study of CD4 T cells in relation to SARS-CoV-2 and coronaviruses. Study summary: No peptide or an HIV-1 Nef peptide pool served as negative control. Shared crossreactive spike epitopes were mapped to their HLA restriction.

The CDR3 is 17 amino acids. With V trimmed by 4 bases and J by 2 bases, 5 bases remained unmatched. Germline loops: CDR1 MGHRA, CDR2 YSYEKL. Clones were read by immunoSEQ multiplex PCR, and TCRdb kept only the in-frame ones, dropping some. The sample has tens of thousands of clones; roughly 70% are singletons. This sequence was found in a human donor in good health. Sequencing was carried out using CD4+ T cells from PBMCs, cultured in vitro. The chain is built from TRBV4-1 and TRBJ2-3; 14 bases line up with TRBD2. The CDR3: CASSRGTSGGYTDTQYF. DNA of the CDR3: TGCGCCAGCAGCCGGGGGACTAGCGGGGGATACACAGATACGCAGTATTTT.